Following are 27 T cell receptor beta chains from one sample sequenced in a study of blood T cell repertoires in COVID-19. Clones were read by immunoSEQ multiplex PCR, and TCRdb kept only the in-frame ones, dropping some. The profile shows 140,000 to 150,000 clones, around 90% of them singletons. Material: PBMCs or T cells enriched from blood (not recorded which). These receptors were taken from a woman aged 40 to 55 who had been exposed to COVID-19.

This clone was counted only a few times. The chain combines TRBV10-3 with TRBJ2-1; 10 nucleotides line up with TRBD2. Germline CDR1 is ENHRY and CDR2 is SYGVKD. Trimming took 4 bases from V and 6 from J; bases not matched to a gene: 3. This CDR3 has 14 residues. This CDR3 is CAISVQREGNEQFF. Written as DNA, the CDR3 is TGTGCCATCAGTGTCCAGCGGGAGGGCAATGAGCAGTTCTTC.

The genes are TRBV5-1 and TRBJ2-5, with TRBD2 matching over 8 bases. V lost 4 bases and J lost 4; bases outside the gene matches: 6. Germline CDR1 SGHRS, CDR2 YFSETQ. The CDR3 runs to 14 residues. CDR3: CASSVRGAVETQYF. CDR3 in DNA: TGCGCCAGCAGCGTGCGGGGGGCTGTAGAGACCCAGTACTTC.

The chain has TRBV11-3 and TRBJ2-1, with D perhaps matching TRBD1 (6 bases). V was shortened by 7 bases and J by 4 bases, with 14 bases between the two germline ends. CDR3 size: 14 residues. The germline V gene encodes CDR1 SGHNT and CDR2 YENEEA. This CDR3 is CASKSGTPYNEQFF. The CDR3 region has the DNA TGTGCCAGCAAATCCGGGACACCTTACAATGAGCAGTTCTTC.

V is TRBV6-5 and J is TRBJ2-7, with 7 bases identical to TRBD2. This CDR3 comprises 14 residues. Looked up from germline, CDR1 is MNHEY and CDR2 is SVGAGI. The V gene end was trimmed by 5 bases and the J gene end by 4 bases; junction bases not matched to a gene: 8. The CDR3 nucleotides read TGTGCCAGCAGTCAGAGCGGGACGTCGTACGAGCAGTACTTC. Amino acid sequence: CASSQSGTSYEQYF.

CDR3 amino acids: CASSAGTGVDTQYF. CDR3 nucleotides: TGTGCCAGTAGTGCCGGCACAGGGGTAGATACGCAGTATTTT. The chain joins TRBV19 to TRBJ2-3, with 7 bases that match TRBD1. J lost 5 bases, V lost 5 bases, and 7 bases had no gene match. There are 14 residues in the CDR3. Per the germline V gene, CDR1 is LNHDA and CDR2 is SQIVND (reference sequence).

This chain uses TRBV19 with TRBJ1-5; D possibly corresponds to TRBD1 (5 bases). The CDR3 has 15 residues. Trimming shortened V by 7 bases and J by 2 bases, and 15 bases separated the two germline ends. Germline V gives CDR1 LNHDA, CDR2 SQIVND (reference sequence). The CDR3 here is CASNPQVSGNQPQHF. For the CDR3, the DNA is TGTGCCAGTAACCCACAGGTTTCGGGCAATCAGCCCCAGCATTTT.

The chain joins TRBV19 to TRBJ2-7; maybe TRBD1 (5 bases). Trimming took off 8 bases at V and 0 bases at J, with 11 bases between the two ends. CDR1 and CDR2 from the germline V gene are LNHDA and SQIVND (reference sequence). CDR3 size: 13 residues. CDR3 sequence reads: CASLGHISYEQYF. The CDR3 DNA is TGTGCCAGTCTAGGACACATCTCCTACGAGCAGTACTTC.

The V call is TRBV10-1, the J call TRBJ1-3, with no clear D. The CDR3 spans 14 residues. Germline V gene lookup returns CDR1 WNHNN and CDR2 SYGVQD (reference sequence). Between the trimmed V and J ends, which lost 0 bases and 2 bases, there was a span of 5 bases. The CDR3 loop reads CASSESDTGNTIYF. The CDR3 region has the DNA TGCGCCAGCAGTGAGTCAGACACTGGAAACACCATATATTTT.

The V gene is TRBV7-9, the J gene TRBJ1-4; D is ambiguous. CDR1 is SEHNR and CDR2 is FQNEAQ in the germline V gene (reference sequence). The V and J ends lost 6 bases and 8 bases respectively, with 10 bases between them. The CDR3 is 12 residues long. CDR3 nucleotide sequence: TGTGCCAGCAGTCCACGGGAGGAAAAACTGTTTTTT. Amino acid sequence: CASSPREEKLFF.

The chain recombines TRBV18 with TRBJ1-1; no firm D call. V lost 7 bases and J lost 1, with 10 bases in between. The CDR3 is made up of 13 amino acids. Looked up from germline, CDR1 is KGHSH and CDR2 is LQKENI. The CDR3 DNA reads TGTGCCAGCTGCGACGGGTCGAACACTGAAGCTTTCTTT. This translates into CASCDGSNTEAFF.

This chain connects TRBV12-5 to TRBJ1-2; 8 nucleotides align to TRBD1. Trimming cost V 6 bases and J 9 bases; bases outside gene matches: 12. The CDR3 extends over 14 amino acids. Germline CDR1 reads LGHNT; CDR2 reads FRNRAP. The CDR3 loop is CASGGDRWYGSYTF. The CDR3 nucleotides are TGTGCTAGTGGGGGGGACAGGTGGTATGGTAGCTACACCTTC. The entire variable domain, with the rest obtained from reference TRBV12-5 and TRBJ1-2, is as follows: DARVTQTPRHKVTEMGQEVTMRCQPILGHNTVFWYRQTMMQGLELLAYFRNRAPLDDSGMPKDRFSAEMPDATLATLKIQPSEPRDSAVYFCASGGDRWYGSYTFGSGTRLTVV.

This CDR3 is CASSHAGGSTEAFF. CDR3 in DNA: TGCGCCAGCAGCCACGCAGGGGGAAGCACTGAAGCTTTCTTT. This chain links TRBV4-1 with TRBJ1-1, with TRBD1 identical over 7 bases. The germline V gene has CDR1 MGHRA and CDR2 YSYEKL. V lost 3 bases and J lost 4; bases outside the gene matches: 5. The CDR3 runs 14 residues.

The chain couples TRBV9 to TRBJ1-2; D gene unclear. The CDR3 is 15 amino acids. Per germline, CDR1 SGDLS and CDR2 YYNGEE. Trimming left V 0 bases short and J 4 bases short, with 13 bases between. This CDR3 reads CASSVEPVAGYGYTF. For the CDR3, the DNA is TGTGCCAGCAGCGTAGAACCGGTTGCGGGCTATGGCTACACCTTC.

The table lists this clone with a few counts. The genes are TRBV2 and TRBJ1-1; possible D gene TRBD1, 6 bases. Germline CDR1 is SNHLY and CDR2 is FYNNEI. V lost 6 bases and J 4 bases, leaving 12 bases between the germline ends. This CDR3 has 13 residues. CDR3 bases: TGTGCCAGCAGAAAGGGGGGGGGCACTGAAGCTTTCTTT. It is translated as CASRKGGGTEAFF.

The chain carries TRBV3-1 (or the pseudogene TRBV3-2) and TRBJ2-7; 11 nucleotides align to TRBD1. The CDR3 has 14 amino acids. Germline CDR1 reads LGHDT; CDR2 reads YNNKEL (reference sequence). The V gene end was trimmed by 4 bases and the J gene end by 3 bases; junction bases not matched to a gene: 2. In DNA form, the CDR3 reads TGTGCCAGCAGCCCGGGACAGGGGGACTACGAGCAGTACTTC. Amino acids: CASSPGQGDYEQYF.

V gene TRBV10-2 combines with J gene TRBJ1-1, with D hard to call. CDR3 size: 13 residues. Deletions cut 6 bases from V and 2 bases from J, with 10 bases between. Germline lookup yields CDR1 WSHSY and CDR2 SAAADI. The CDR3 nucleotides read TGCGCCAGCAGGCCTGGGCTAAACACTGAAGCTTTCTTT. This translates into CASRPGLNTEAFF.

The CDR3 region is CASSLIIRVSNQPQHF. The CDR3 nucleotides read TGTGCCAGCAGTTTAATTATCCGGGTTAGCAATCAGCCCCAGCATTTT. The V gene is TRBV28, the J gene TRBJ1-5; D ambiguous. Germline assignment: CDR1 MDHEN and CDR2 SYDVKM. The CDR3 sequence is 16 residues long. Trimming removed 2 bases from V and 0 bases from J, with 11 bases in between.

The rearrangement uses TRBV7-9 and TRBJ2-3; 10 bases match TRBD1. This CDR3 comprises 16 residues. In germline, CDR1 is SEHNR, CDR2 FQNEAQ (reference sequence). V lost 0 bases, J lost 2 bases, and 2 bases stayed unmatched. The CDR3 protein is CASSLATGGPTDTQYF. The CDR3 region has the DNA TGTGCCAGCAGCTTAGCGACAGGGGGCCCCACAGATACGCAGTATTTT.

The chain uses TRBV5-6 and TRBJ2-2; tentatively, D is TRBD2 (6 bases). V was pared by 6 bases and J by 1 base, with 16 bases between. This CDR3 comprises 16 residues. Germline V gene sequence: CDR1 SGHDT, CDR2 YYEEEE. CDR3 nucleotides: TGTGCCAGCACGGGGGTCAAGCTTCTGAACACCGGGGAGCTGTTTTTT. The encoded protein is CASTGVKLLNTGELFF.

The chain carries TRBV5-1 and TRBJ1-1, with a tentative D call TRBD1 (5 bases). Trimming pared 1 base from V and 8 bases from J, leaving 18 bases between. The CDR3 runs to 15 residues. Germline V gene sequence: CDR1 SGHRS, CDR2 YFSETQ. CDR3 sequence reads: CASSLSGWSEEEAFF. In nucleotides, the CDR3 is TGCGCCAGCAGCTTGTCAGGGTGGAGTGAGGAGGAAGCTTTCTTT.

The V call is TRBV10-1, the J call TRBJ2-2; D is possibly TRBD2 (6 bases). V shed 3 bases and J shed 3 bases, with 14 bases lying between them. Germline CDR1 is WNHNN and CDR2 is SYGVQD (reference sequence). This CDR3 has 16 amino acids. The CDR3 loop reads CASSDGGTSHTGELFF. The CDR3 DNA sequence: TGCGCCAGCAGTGACGGGGGAACTAGCCACACCGGGGAGCTGTTTTTT.

The V call is TRBV6-5, the J call TRBJ1-3; D gene uncertain. The germline CDR1 and CDR2 sequences are MNHEY and SVGAGI. There are 15 residues in the CDR3. V shed 7 bases and J shed 0 bases, with 13 bases lying between them. The CDR3 DNA reads as TGTGCCAGCACTTCAGGCAGACGCTCTGGAAACACCATATATTTT. Translating gives CASTSGRRSGNTIYF.

This clone was counted once. The chain recombines TRBV12-2 with TRBJ2-1; TRBD2 is taken as the D call from the table, unchecked against the DNA. TRBV12-2 is a pseudogene locus. The CDR3 extends over 18 amino acids. CDR3 sequence (DNA): TGTGCAAGTCCCTATATCCCCGGAGGACCCAGCTCCTACAATGAGCAGTTCTTC. It translates to CASPYIPGGPSSYNEQFF.

This chain joins TRBV9 and TRBJ1-1; D ambiguous. V was pared by 5 bases and J by 1 base, with 18 bases between. Per germline, CDR1 SGDLS and CDR2 YYNGEE. This CDR3 spans 16 amino acids. CDR3 sequence: CASSSSGNGGNTEAFF. The CDR3 nucleotides are TGTGCCAGCAGTTCTTCCGGAAACGGCGGGAACACTGAAGCTTTCTTT.

DNA for the CDR3: TGTGCCAGCAGTTACTGGGGGGGGACCACAGATACGCAGTATTTT. As protein: CASSYWGGTTDTQYF. J is TRBJ2-3 and V is TRBV6-5; 7 bases match TRBD2. Trimming removed 1 base from V and 2 bases from J; junction bases left unmatched: 3. This CDR3 comprises 15 residues. Germline CDR1 and CDR2: MNHEY and SVGAGI.

The chain combines TRBV4-3 with TRBJ1-3; 8 bases are a match to TRBD1. The V and J ends lost 0 bases and 4 bases, in that order; junction bases with no gene match: 8. From germline, CDR1 is LGHNA and CDR2 YSLEER. The CDR3 sequence is 17 residues long. The CDR3 region has the DNA TGCGCCAGCAGCCAAGAACCCCAGGGGGCGAGGGGAAACACCATATATTTT. Its protein is CASSQEPQGARGNTIYF.

The chain couples TRBV4-2 to TRBJ1-4; 12 nucleotides align to TRBD1. The CDR3 sequence is 18 residues long. With 1 base clipped from V and 6 bases from J, the junction kept 9 bases outside the gene matches. CDR1 and CDR2 (germline): LGHNA, YNFKEQ. CDR3 sequence: CASSQVGDRGRIYEKLFF. The CDR3 nucleotides are TGTGCCAGCAGCCAAGTGGGGGACAGGGGGCGCATTTATGAAAAACTGTTTTTT.